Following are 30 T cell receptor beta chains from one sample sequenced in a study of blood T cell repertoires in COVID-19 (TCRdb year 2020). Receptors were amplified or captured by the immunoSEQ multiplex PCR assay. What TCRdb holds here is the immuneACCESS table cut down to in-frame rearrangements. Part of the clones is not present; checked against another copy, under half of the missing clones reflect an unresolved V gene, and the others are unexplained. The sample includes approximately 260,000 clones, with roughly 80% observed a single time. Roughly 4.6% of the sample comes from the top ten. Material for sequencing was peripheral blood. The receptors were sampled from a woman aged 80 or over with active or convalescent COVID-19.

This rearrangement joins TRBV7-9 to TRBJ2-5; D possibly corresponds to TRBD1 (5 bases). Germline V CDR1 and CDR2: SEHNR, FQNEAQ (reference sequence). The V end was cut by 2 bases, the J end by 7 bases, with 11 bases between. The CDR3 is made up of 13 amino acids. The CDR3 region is CASSLMTDGTQYF. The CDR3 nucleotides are TGTGCCAGCAGCTTAATGACAGACGGGACCCAGTACTTC.

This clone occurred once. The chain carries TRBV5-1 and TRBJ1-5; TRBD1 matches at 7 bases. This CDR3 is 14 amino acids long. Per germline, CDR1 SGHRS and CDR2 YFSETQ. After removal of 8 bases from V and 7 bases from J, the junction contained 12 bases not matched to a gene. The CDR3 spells CASGIQGTGQPQHF. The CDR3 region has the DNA TGCGCCAGTGGAATACAGGGGACGGGGCAGCCCCAGCATTTT.

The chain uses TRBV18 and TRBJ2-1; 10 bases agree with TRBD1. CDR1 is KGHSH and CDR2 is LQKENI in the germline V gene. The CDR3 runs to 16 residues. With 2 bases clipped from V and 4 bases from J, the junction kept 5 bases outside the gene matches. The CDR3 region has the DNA TGTGCCAGCTCACCAACGACAGGGGGCGGGTACAATGAGCAGTTCTTC. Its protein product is CASSPTTGGGYNEQFF.

CDR3 residues: CASVRAGTSGSWYNEQFF. Written as DNA, the CDR3 is TGTGCCAGCGTAAGAGCCGGGACTAGCGGGAGCTGGTACAATGAGCAGTTCTTC. The V call is TRBV27, the J call TRBJ2-1; 14 positions agree with TRBD2. The germline gives CDR1 MNHEY, CDR2 SMNVEV (reference sequence). This CDR3 is 18 amino acids long. V lost 8 bases, J lost 4 bases, and 13 bases stayed unmatched.

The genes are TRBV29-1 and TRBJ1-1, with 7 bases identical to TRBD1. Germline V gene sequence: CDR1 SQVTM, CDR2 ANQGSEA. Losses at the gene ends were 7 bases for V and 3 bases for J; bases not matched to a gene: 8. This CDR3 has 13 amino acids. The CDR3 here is CSGGVQGDTEAFF. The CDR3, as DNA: TGCAGCGGTGGGGTGCAGGGGGACACTGAAGCTTTCTTT. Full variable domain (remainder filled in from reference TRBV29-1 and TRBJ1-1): SAVISQKPSRDICQRGTSLTIQCQVDSQVTMMFWYRQQPGQSLTLIATANQGSEATYESGFVIDKFPISRPNLTFSTLTVSNMSPEDSSIYLCSGGVQGDTEAFFGQGTRLTVV.

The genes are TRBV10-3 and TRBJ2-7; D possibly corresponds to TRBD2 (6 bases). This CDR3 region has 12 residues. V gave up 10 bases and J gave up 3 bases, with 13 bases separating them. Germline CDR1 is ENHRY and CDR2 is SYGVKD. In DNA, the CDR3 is TGTGCCACCGGAGGGGCGGGCTACGAGCAGTACTTC. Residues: CATGGAGYEQYF.

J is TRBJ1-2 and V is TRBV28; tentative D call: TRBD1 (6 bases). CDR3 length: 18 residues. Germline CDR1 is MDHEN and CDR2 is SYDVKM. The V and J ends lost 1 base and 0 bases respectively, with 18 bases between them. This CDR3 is CASSLFPRGWKTNYGYTF. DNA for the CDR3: TGTGCCAGCAGTTTATTCCCCAGGGGCTGGAAGACTAACTATGGCTACACCTTC.

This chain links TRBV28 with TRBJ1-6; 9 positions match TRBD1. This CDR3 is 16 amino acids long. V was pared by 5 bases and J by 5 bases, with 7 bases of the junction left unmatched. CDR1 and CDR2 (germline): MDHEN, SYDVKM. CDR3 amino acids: CASSRDRVRNNSPLHF. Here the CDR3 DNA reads TGTGCCAGCAGTCGGGACAGGGTGCGGAATAATTCACCCCTCCACTTT.

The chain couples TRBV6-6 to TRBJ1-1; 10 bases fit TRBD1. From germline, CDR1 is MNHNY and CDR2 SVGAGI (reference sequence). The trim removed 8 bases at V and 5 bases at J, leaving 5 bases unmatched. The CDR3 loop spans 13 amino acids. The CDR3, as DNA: TGTGCCAGCGACAGGGGGCCCGGGACTGAAGCTTTCTTT. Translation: CASDRGPGTEAFF.

The CDR3 DNA reads as TGTGCCACCAGGGATAATACCATCACGAGCGAGCAGTACTTC. As protein: CATRDNTITSEQYF. The chain employs TRBV24-1 and TRBJ2-7; D is unresolved. Germline V gene lookup returns CDR1 KGHDR and CDR2 SFDVKD. The CDR3 extends over 14 amino acids. V was cut by 7 bases and J by 6 bases, with 18 bases left in between.

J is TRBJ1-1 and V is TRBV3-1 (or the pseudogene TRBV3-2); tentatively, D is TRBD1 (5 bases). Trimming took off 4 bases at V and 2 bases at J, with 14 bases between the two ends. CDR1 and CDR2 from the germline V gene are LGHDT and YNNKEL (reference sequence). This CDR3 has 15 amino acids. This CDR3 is CASSLSPQANTEAFF. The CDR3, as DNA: TGTGCCAGCAGCCTTAGCCCACAGGCAAACACTGAAGCTTTCTTT.

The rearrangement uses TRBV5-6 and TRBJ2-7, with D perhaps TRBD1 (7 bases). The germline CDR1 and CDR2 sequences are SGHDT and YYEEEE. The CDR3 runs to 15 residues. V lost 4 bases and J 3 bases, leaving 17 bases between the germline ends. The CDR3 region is CASSPGAGGGYEQYF. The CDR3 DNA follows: TGTGCCAGCAGCCCGGGGGCAGGGGGTGGCTACGAGCAGTACTTC.

The CDR3 nucleotides are TGTGCCAGCAGCTTAGCCGCAGGGAGCTCCGGGGGCTATGGCTACACCTTC. It specifies CASSLAAGSSGGYGYTF. V is TRBV7-9 and J is TRBJ1-2, with D perhaps TRBD1 (5 bases). Germline CDR1 reads SEHNR; CDR2 reads FQNEAQ (reference sequence). This CDR3 region has 17 residues. Trimming pared 0 bases from V and 4 bases from J, leaving 18 bases between.

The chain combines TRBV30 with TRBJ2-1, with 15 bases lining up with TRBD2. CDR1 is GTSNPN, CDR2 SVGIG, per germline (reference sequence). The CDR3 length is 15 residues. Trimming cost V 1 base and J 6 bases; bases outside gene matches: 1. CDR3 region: CAWSGGLAGGNEQFF. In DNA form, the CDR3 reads TGTGCCTGGAGTGGGGGACTAGCGGGAGGCAATGAGCAGTTCTTC.

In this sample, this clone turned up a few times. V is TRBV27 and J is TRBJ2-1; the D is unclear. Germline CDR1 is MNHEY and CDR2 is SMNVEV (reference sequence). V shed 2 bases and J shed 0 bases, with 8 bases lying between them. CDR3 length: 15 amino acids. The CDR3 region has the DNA TGTGCCAGCAGTTTAGGAGTATCCTCCTACAATGAGCAGTTCTTC. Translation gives CASSLGVSSYNEQFF.

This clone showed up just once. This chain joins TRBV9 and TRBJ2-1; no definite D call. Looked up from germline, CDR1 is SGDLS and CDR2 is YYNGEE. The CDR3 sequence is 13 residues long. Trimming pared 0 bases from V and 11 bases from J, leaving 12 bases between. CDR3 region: CASSVVPPEKQFF. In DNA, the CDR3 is TGTGCCAGCAGCGTAGTCCCCCCGGAGAAGCAGTTCTTC.

CDR3 region: CASSLLGRGYEQYF. The DNA of the CDR3 is TGCGCCAGCAGCTTATTGGGGAGAGGGTACGAGCAGTACTTC. The rearrangement joins TRBV5-1 to TRBJ2-7; D is possibly TRBD2 (5 bases). Looked up from germline, CDR1 is SGHRS and CDR2 is YFSETQ. This CDR3 region has 14 residues. Deletions cut 2 bases from V and 4 bases from J, with 13 bases between.

CDR3 DNA: TGTGCCACACGGGACACTCAGAATCAGCCCCAGCATTTT. Translated: CATRDTQNQPQHF. The V gene is TRBV19, the J gene TRBJ1-5, with D tentatively TRBD1 (6 bases). V was trimmed by 10 bases and J by 4 bases, leaving 14 bases between them. The CDR3 is 13 amino acids. Germline V gene data show CDR1 as LNHDA and CDR2 as SQIVND (reference sequence).

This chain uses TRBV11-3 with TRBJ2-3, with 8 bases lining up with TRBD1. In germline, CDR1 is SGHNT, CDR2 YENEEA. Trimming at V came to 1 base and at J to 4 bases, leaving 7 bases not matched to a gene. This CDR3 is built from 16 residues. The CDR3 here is CASSLGARGRADTQYF. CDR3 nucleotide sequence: TGTGCCAGCAGCTTAGGGGCCAGGGGGCGCGCAGATACGCAGTATTTT.

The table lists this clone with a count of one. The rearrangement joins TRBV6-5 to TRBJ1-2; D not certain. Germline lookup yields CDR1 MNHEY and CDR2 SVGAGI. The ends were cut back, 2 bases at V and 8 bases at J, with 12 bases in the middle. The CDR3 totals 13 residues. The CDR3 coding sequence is TGTGCCAGCAGTTACGAGTGGAGTCGAGGCTACACCTTC. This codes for CASSYEWSRGYTF.

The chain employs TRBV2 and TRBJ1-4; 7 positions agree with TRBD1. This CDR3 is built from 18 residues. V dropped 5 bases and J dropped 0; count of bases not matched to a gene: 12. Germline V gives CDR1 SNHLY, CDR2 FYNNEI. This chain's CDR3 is CASSKRRQGSATNEKLFF. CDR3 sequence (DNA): TGTGCCAGCAGTAAGAGAAGACAGGGATCTGCAACTAATGAAAAACTGTTTTTT.

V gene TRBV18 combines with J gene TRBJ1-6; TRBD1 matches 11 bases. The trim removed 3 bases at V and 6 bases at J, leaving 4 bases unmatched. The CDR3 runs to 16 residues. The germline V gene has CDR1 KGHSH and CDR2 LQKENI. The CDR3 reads CASSPGQGGSNSPLHF. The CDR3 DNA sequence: TGTGCCAGCTCACCGGGACAGGGGGGAAGTAATTCACCCCTCCACTTT.

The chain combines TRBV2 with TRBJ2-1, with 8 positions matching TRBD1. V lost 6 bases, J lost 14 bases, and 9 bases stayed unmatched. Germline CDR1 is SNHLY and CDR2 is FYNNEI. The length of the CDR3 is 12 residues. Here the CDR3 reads CASSNDRGWEFF. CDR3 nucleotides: TGTGCCAGCAGCAATGACAGGGGTTGGGAGTTCTTC.

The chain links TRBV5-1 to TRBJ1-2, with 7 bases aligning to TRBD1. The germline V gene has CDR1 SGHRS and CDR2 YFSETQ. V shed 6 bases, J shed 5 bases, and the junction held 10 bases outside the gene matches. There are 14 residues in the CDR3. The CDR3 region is CASTTGQTPYGYTF. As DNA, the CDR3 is TGCGCCAGCACAACGGGACAGACCCCTTATGGCTACACCTTC.

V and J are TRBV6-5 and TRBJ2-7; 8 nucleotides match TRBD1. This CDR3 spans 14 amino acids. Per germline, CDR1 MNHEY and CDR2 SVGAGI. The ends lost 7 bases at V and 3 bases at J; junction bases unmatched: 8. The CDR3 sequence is CASTPGQGGYEQYF. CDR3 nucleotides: TGTGCCAGCACCCCAGGACAGGGTGGCTACGAGCAGTACTTC.

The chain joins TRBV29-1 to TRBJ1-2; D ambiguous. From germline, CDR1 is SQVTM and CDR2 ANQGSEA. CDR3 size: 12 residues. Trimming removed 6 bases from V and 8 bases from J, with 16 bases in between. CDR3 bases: TGCAGCGTAGCACTCGTAAGGGAGGGCTACACCTTC. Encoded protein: CSVALVREGYTF.

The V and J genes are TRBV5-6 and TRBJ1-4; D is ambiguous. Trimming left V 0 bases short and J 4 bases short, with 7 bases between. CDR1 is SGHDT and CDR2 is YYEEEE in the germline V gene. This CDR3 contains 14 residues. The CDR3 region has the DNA TGTGCCAGCAGCTTGGGCAGAGGTAATGAAAAACTGTTTTTT. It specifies CASSLGRGNEKLFF.

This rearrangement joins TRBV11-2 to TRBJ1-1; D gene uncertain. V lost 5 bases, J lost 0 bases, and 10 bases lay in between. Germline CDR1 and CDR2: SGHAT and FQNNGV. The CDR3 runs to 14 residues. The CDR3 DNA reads TGTGCCAGCAGCCCTGGCGGGATGAACACTGAAGCTTTCTTT. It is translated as CASSPGGMNTEAFF.

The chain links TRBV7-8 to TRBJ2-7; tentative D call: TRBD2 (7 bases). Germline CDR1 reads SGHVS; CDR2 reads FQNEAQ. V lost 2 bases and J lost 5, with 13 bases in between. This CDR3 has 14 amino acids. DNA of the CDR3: TGTGCCAGCAGCTTATGGGGGGGCTCGGACGAGCAGTACTTC. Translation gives CASSLWGGSDEQYF.

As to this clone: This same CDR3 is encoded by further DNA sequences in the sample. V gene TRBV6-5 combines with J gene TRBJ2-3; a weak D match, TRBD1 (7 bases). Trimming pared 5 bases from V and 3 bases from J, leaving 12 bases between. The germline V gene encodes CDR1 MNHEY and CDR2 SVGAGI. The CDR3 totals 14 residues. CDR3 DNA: TGTGCCAGCAGTCCAGGGGGGTTAACAGATACGCAGTATTTT. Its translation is CASSPGGLTDTQYF.